Listed here are 32 T cell receptor beta chains from one sample, sequenced in a study of shared clonotypes between healthy human individuals. The data were produced by immunoSEQ multiplex PCR, yet TCRdb's version contains in-frame clones alone and is incomplete. The repertoire includes millions of clones, approximately 92% of them detected once, and over 0.12% sits in the top ten. The sequenced material came from naive CD4+ T cells sorted from blood. Sample subset: CD45RA+ positively selected. These receptors were obtained from a man younger than 30 in good health.

V gene TRBV5-1 combines with J gene TRBJ2-5; 8 bases match TRBD1. Germline CDR1 reads SGHRS; CDR2 reads YFSETQ. CDR3 length: 16 residues. V was clipped by 3 bases and J by 5 bases; unmatched bases: 12. The CDR3 here is CASSYLATGADETQYF. In DNA, the CDR3 is TGCGCCAGCAGCTACCTAGCGACAGGGGCAGACGAGACCCAGTACTTC.

The rearrangement joins TRBV13 to TRBJ2-5, with 13 bases lining up with TRBD2. Trimming removed 5 bases from V and 1 base from J; junction bases left unmatched: 4. The CDR3 totals 16 residues. Germline V gene sequence: CDR1 PRHDT, CDR2 FYEKMQ (reference sequence). This CDR3 is CASSQRTSGGQETQYF. The CDR3, as DNA: TGTGCCAGCAGCCAACGGACTAGCGGGGGCCAAGAGACCCAGTACTTC.

On this clone: Other DNA variants within this sample encode the same CDR3. The chain couples TRBV28 to TRBJ1-4; D gene uncertain. The CDR3 extends over 14 amino acids. In germline, CDR1 is MDHEN, CDR2 SYDVKM. V lost 4 bases to trimming and J lost 5 bases, with 11 bases between them. The CDR3 sequence is CASSSPGENEKLFF. CDR3 nucleotides: TGTGCCAGCAGTTCGCCGGGAGAGAATGAAAAACTGTTTTTT.

V is TRBV7-2 and J is TRBJ1-1; 7 bases map to TRBD1. The ends lost 1 base at V and 8 bases at J; junction bases unmatched: 7. Germline V gives CDR1 SGHTA, CDR2 FQGNSA. This CDR3 spans 14 amino acids. The DNA for the CDR3 is TGTGCCAGCAGCTTAGTTAAAGGGGGCTGGGAAGCTTTCTTT. Its translation is CASSLVKGGWEAFF.

A remark on this clone: Distinct nucleotide sequences in the sample also encode this CDR3. The rearrangement links TRBV10-3 to TRBJ1-6, with D perhaps TRBD1 (6 bases). CDR1 is ENHRY, CDR2 SYGVKD, per germline. V shed 0 bases and J shed 10 bases, with 7 bases lying between them. The CDR3 covers 13 residues. The CDR3 is CAISESGGSPLHF. CDR3 coding DNA: TGTGCCATCAGTGAGTCGGGGGGCTCACCCCTCCACTTT.

As to this clone: This may come from a read error, since a much larger clone is one base off. CDR3 nucleotides: TGTGCCAGCAGCCGGGACAGTAACTATGGCTACACCTTC. Its translation: CASSRDSNYGYTF. The chain combines TRBV7-8 with TRBJ1-2, with 7 bases lining up with TRBD1. With 5 bases clipped from V and 1 base from J, the junction kept 1 base outside the gene matches. The CDR3 runs 13 residues. Germline V gene data show CDR1 as SGHVS and CDR2 as FQNEAQ.

V usage is TRBV5-1 and J usage is TRBJ1-3; 8 positions agree with TRBD1. This CDR3 has 15 amino acids. Trimming at V came to 0 bases and at J to 3 bases, leaving 2 bases not matched to a gene. Germline values: CDR1 SGHRS, CDR2 YFSETQ. In DNA, the CDR3 is TGCGCCAGCAGCTTGGATGGACAGGGTGGAAACACCATATATTTT. It encodes CASSLDGQGGNTIYF.

This rearrangement joins TRBV7-2 to TRBJ1-5, with 9 bases matching TRBD1. The CDR3 length is 15 residues. Germline V lookup: CDR1 SGHTA, CDR2 FQGNSA. J lost 12 bases, V lost 2 bases, and 11 bases had no gene match. The CDR3 loop reads CASSLPAQGARFQHF. DNA for the CDR3: TGTGCCAGCAGCTTACCGGCACAGGGGGCCAGATTCCAGCATTTT.

The rearrangement joins TRBV20-1 to TRBJ2-2; D unclear. The CDR3 runs 11 residues. The V end lost 4 bases, the J end lost 7 bases, and 7 bases lay between the germline ends. CDR1 and CDR2 (germline): DFQATT, SNEGSKA (reference sequence). This chain's CDR3 is CSANYGGELFF. CDR3 in DNA: TGCAGTGCTAACTATGGCGGGGAGCTGTTTTTT.

The rearrangement uses TRBV10-3 and TRBJ2-3, with a possible D match to TRBD1 (6 bases). This CDR3 is 15 amino acids long. Trimming took off 9 bases at V and 0 bases at J, with 16 bases between the two ends. Germline V CDR1 and CDR2: ENHRY, SYGVKD. CDR3 amino acids: CAIRWTDSSTDTQYF. Here the CDR3 DNA reads TGTGCCATAAGGTGGACAGACTCTAGCACAGATACGCAGTATTTT.

In regard to this clone: Other DNA sequences within the sample encode an identical CDR3. This chain links TRBV4-1 with TRBJ2-2; 14 bases fit TRBD2. Trimming removed 0 bases from V and 6 bases from J; junction bases left unmatched: 3. The CDR3 totals 17 residues. The germline V gene has CDR1 MGHRA and CDR2 YSYEKL. The CDR3 loop is CASSQEGTSGSPGELFF. Here the CDR3 DNA reads TGCGCCAGCAGCCAAGAAGGGACTAGCGGGAGCCCCGGGGAGCTGTTTTTT.

The chain is built from TRBV20-1 and TRBJ1-1; D gene uncertain. This CDR3 has 10 residues. Trimming took off 7 bases at V and 2 bases at J, with 5 bases between the two ends. Looked up from germline, CDR1 is DFQATT and CDR2 is SNEGSKA (reference sequence). CDR3 sequence reads: CSVGNTEAFF. CDR3 nucleotide sequence: TGCAGTGTGGGTAACACTGAAGCTTTCTTT.

Only one count was recorded for this clone. The chain links TRBV6-1 to TRBJ2-7, with D tentatively TRBD1 (6 bases). This CDR3 region has 16 residues. Germline V gives CDR1 MNHNS, CDR2 SASEGT. Trimming removed 2 bases at V and 4 bases at J, with 18 bases between. CDR3 nucleotides: TGTGCCAGCAGTGAATGGGCTGGGCAGGGGTTTTACGAGCAGTACTTC. It translates to CASSEWAGQGFYEQYF.

Written as DNA, the CDR3 is TGTGCCAGCAGCTTAGCACGAGGGACCACTGAAGCTTTCTTT. Protein sequence: CASSLARGTTEAFF. The chain links TRBV7-2 to TRBJ1-1; a weak D match, TRBD1 (5 bases). The length of the CDR3 is 14 residues. CDR1 is SGHTA, CDR2 FQGNSA, per germline. Trimming took 0 bases from V and 4 from J, leaving 9 bases between them.

With respect to this clone: Other DNA sequences in this sample translate to the same CDR3. The V and J genes are TRBV5-1 and TRBJ2-7, with a tentative D call TRBD1 (6 bases). The CDR3 runs 13 residues. Per germline, CDR1 SGHRS and CDR2 YFSETQ. Trimming removed 2 bases at V and 4 bases at J, with 10 bases between. The CDR3 loop is CASSLVGGYEQYF. For the CDR3, the DNA is TGCGCCAGCAGCTTAGTAGGGGGTTACGAGCAGTACTTC.

The chain links TRBV11-2 to TRBJ1-4; 11 bases fit TRBD1. The CDR3 is 15 amino acids. V lost 5 bases and J lost 8; bases outside the gene matches: 7. Germline assignment: CDR1 SGHAT and CDR2 FQNNGV. The DNA of the CDR3 is TGTGCCAGCAGCCAGGACAGGGGGCAAGGAGAAAAACTGTTTTTT. Its translation: CASSQDRGQGEKLFF.

This clone was detected once. This chain joins TRBV5-1 and TRBJ1-2; the D gene is possibly TRBD1 (5 bases). The V end lost 4 bases, the J end lost 6 bases, and 25 bases lay between the germline ends. Germline V lookup: CDR1 SGHRS, CDR2 YFSETQ. The CDR3 has 17 amino acids. The CDR3 loop reads CASSPPGREAGIDGYTF. For the CDR3, the DNA is TGCGCCAGCAGCCCCCCGGGACGGGAGGCTGGAATAGATGGCTACACCTTC.

The chain employs TRBV10-3 and TRBJ1-5; D not resolved. Germline V gene sequence: CDR1 ENHRY, CDR2 SYGVKD. V gave up 3 bases and J gave up 3 bases, with 15 bases separating them. The CDR3 totals 16 residues. This CDR3 is CAISEKGSGFNQPQHF. As DNA, the CDR3 is TGTGCCATCAGTGAAAAGGGATCCGGATTCAATCAGCCCCAGCATTTT.

Concerning this clone: This specimen includes other DNA sequences encoding the same CDR3. V is TRBV5-1 and J is TRBJ1-1; 9 nucleotides align to TRBD1. V shed 4 bases and J 5 bases; nucleotides not matched to a gene: 9. From germline, CDR1 is SGHRS and CDR2 YFSETQ. The CDR3 totals 15 residues. In DNA, the CDR3 is TGCGCCAGCAGCGTAACAGGGGGCGCAGGAACTGAAGCTTTCTTT. Amino acid sequence: CASSVTGGAGTEAFF.

The J gene is TRBJ1-5, the V gene TRBV18, with 8 bases matching TRBD1. This CDR3 spans 13 amino acids. Germline CDR1 KGHSH, CDR2 LQKENI. V was clipped by 5 bases and J by 11 bases; unmatched bases: 8. DNA of the CDR3: TGTGCCAGCTCAGGACAGGGCCAAGAGACCCAGCATTTT. This codes for CASSGQGQETQHF.

The chain recombines TRBV2 with TRBJ2-2; no clear D. This CDR3 contains 13 residues. Trimming removed 5 bases from V and 2 bases from J, with 6 bases in between. Germline-derived CDR1 and CDR2 are SNHLY and FYNNEI. DNA of the CDR3: TGTGCCAGCAGTAACTTAAACACCGGGGAGCTGTTTTTT. Its translation is CASSNLNTGELFF.

The rearrangement uses TRBV9 and TRBJ1-2, with D possibly being TRBD1 (6 bases). Germline V gene lookup returns CDR1 SGDLS and CDR2 YYNGEE. V lost 3 bases to trimming and J lost 4 bases, with 16 bases between them. The CDR3 has 15 amino acids. Here the CDR3 reads CASSARSGTTYGYTF. CDR3 DNA: TGTGCCAGCAGCGCTCGTAGCGGGACAACCTATGGCTACACCTTC.

A word on this clone: Other DNA variants within this sample encode the same CDR3. In DNA, the CDR3 is TGTGCCAGCAGCTTAGGCGCTTCGACCTACGAGCAGTACTTC. This sequence encodes CASSLGASTYEQYF. This chain links TRBV7-9 with TRBJ2-7; D gene ambiguous. The ends were cut back, 1 base at V and 2 bases at J, with 9 bases in the middle. This CDR3 has 14 residues. Germline CDR1 reads SEHNR; CDR2 reads FQNEAQ (reference sequence).

The gene calls are TRBV6-5 and TRBJ2-7; possible D gene TRBD1, 6 bases. The CDR3 consists of 13 residues. V shed 0 bases and J shed 7 bases, with 10 bases lying between them. CDR1 is MNHEY and CDR2 is SVGAGI in the germline V gene. CDR3 residues: CASSYSLGGEQYF. In nucleotides, the CDR3 is TGTGCCAGCAGTTACTCGCTAGGGGGTGAGCAGTACTTC.

J is TRBJ1-6 and V is TRBV28, with D unclear. Per the germline V gene, CDR1 is MDHEN and CDR2 is SYDVKM. Trimming took off 8 bases at V and 0 bases at J, with 8 bases between the two ends. The CDR3 loop spans 14 amino acids. The CDR3 DNA follows: TGTGCCAGCTACCAGAGCTCCTATAATTCACCCCTCCACTTT. Its protein is CASYQSSYNSPLHF.

The gene calls are TRBV5-8 and TRBJ1-6; the match to TRBD1 covers 11 bases. Germline V gene sequence: CDR1 SGHTS, CDR2 YDEGEE. J was trimmed by 1 base and V by 2 bases; bases with no gene match: 2. This CDR3 contains 17 residues. CDR3 sequence: CASSFGTGGSYNSPLHF. In nucleotides, the CDR3 is TGTGCCAGCAGCTTCGGGACAGGGGGTTCCTATAATTCACCCCTCCACTTT.

This clone has just one count. V and J are TRBV2 and TRBJ2-3, with D hard to call. Germline V gives CDR1 SNHLY, CDR2 FYNNEI. V was clipped by 6 bases and J by 10 bases, with 11 bases between them. This CDR3 has 11 residues. CDR3 sequence (DNA): TGTGCCAGCAGAGCCCGTGGGGCGCAGTATTTT. Translating it yields CASRARGAQYF.

This chain links TRBV27 with TRBJ1-6; the match to TRBD1 covers 7 bases. V shed 7 bases and J 10 bases; nucleotides not matched to a gene: 13. This CDR3 has 15 residues. From germline, CDR1 is MNHEY and CDR2 SMNVEV (reference sequence). The CDR3 region has the DNA TGTGCCAGCACGGCAGGGGGGATCGATGGCTCACCCCTCCACTTT. As protein: CASTAGGIDGSPLHF.

The chain employs TRBV27 and TRBJ1-2; D unresolved. There are 16 residues in the CDR3. Germline CDR1 reads MNHEY; CDR2 reads SMNVEV (reference sequence). V was shortened by 7 bases and J by 8 bases, with 26 bases between the two germline ends. DNA for the CDR3: TGTGCCAGCATTCTCCCCCCCGGGGTGCCAAGAAAGGGCTACACCTTC. As protein: CASILPPGVPRKGYTF.

This chain joins TRBV29-1 and TRBJ1-2; 7 bases are a match to TRBD1. CDR3 length: 13 amino acids. The germline CDR1 and CDR2 sequences are SQVTM and ANQGSEA. V trimming: 5 bases; J trimming: 3 bases; junction bases outside the gene matches: 6. The CDR3 nucleotides read TGCAGCGTTAGGGGGCAAGGGGACTATGGCTACACCTTC. Its translation is CSVRGQGDYGYTF.

This chain connects TRBV19 to TRBJ2-5, with 14 positions matching TRBD2. This CDR3 comprises 16 residues. The germline CDR1 and CDR2 sequences are LNHDA and SQIVND (reference sequence). Losses at the gene ends were 7 bases for V and 2 bases for J; bases not matched to a gene: 6. The CDR3 sequence: CASNGLAGGRQETQYF. CDR3 nucleotide sequence: TGTGCCAGTAATGGACTAGCGGGGGGCCGACAAGAGACCCAGTACTTC.

The chain joins TRBV6-1 to TRBJ2-3; D perhaps matches TRBD2 (5 bases). This CDR3 is 18 amino acids long. CDR1 and CDR2 (germline): MNHNS, SASEGT. Trimming stripped 3 bases from V and 2 bases from J, with 21 bases between. The CDR3 DNA sequence: TGTGCCAGCAGTGAGGGAACGGCTAGCCTAATCTTCACAGATACGCAGTATTTT. It is translated as CASSEGTASLIFTDTQYF.